These 25 T cell receptor beta chains were all obtained from the same sample, sequenced in a study of cytomegalovirus exposure and HLA in healthy donors. Produced via immunoSEQ multiplex PCR; TCRdb's table is partial and in-frame only. The sample shows about 49,000 clones, around 94% of them seen only once. Sequencing was carried out using PBMCs. These receptors were obtained from a woman aged 18-29 years in good health and CMV-seropositive.

This clone was seen once. The chain employs TRBV10-3 and TRBJ2-7, with 7 bases matching TRBD1. V was pared by 7 bases and J by 2 bases, with 14 bases of the junction left unmatched. CDR3 size: 16 residues. Germline V lookup: CDR1 ENHRY, CDR2 SYGVKD. CDR3 DNA sequence: TGTGCCATCAACAATCGACAGGGACGGAGTCCCTACGAGCAGTACTTC. Its translation is CAINNRQGRSPYEQYF.

This clone was seen only once. The J gene is TRBJ2-6, the V gene TRBV11-2, with D unresolved. This CDR3 contains 15 residues. Germline V gene lookup returns CDR1 SGHAT and CDR2 FQNNGV. V dropped 5 bases and J dropped 4 bases, with 12 bases sitting between them. CDR3: CASSPPTGGANVLTF. The CDR3 DNA reads TGTGCCAGCAGCCCCCCGACCGGGGGGGCCAACGTCCTGACTTTC.

In this sample, this clone turned up once. The genes are TRBV30 and TRBJ2-1; 13 bases are a match to TRBD2. Germline trimming cut 5 bases from V and 6 bases from J; bases unmatched to any gene: 13. The germline CDR1 and CDR2 sequences are GTSNPN and SVGIG (reference sequence). The CDR3 extends over 17 amino acids. CDR3: CAWPTGTSGGGTNEQFF. In nucleotides, the CDR3 is TGTGCCTGGCCTACGGGTACTAGCGGGGGGGGGACCAATGAGCAGTTCTTC.

This clone was seen once. Compared with germline, one end of the junction differs, possibly owing to a read error. The rearrangement links TRBV7-3 to TRBJ2-7, with 10 bases identical to TRBD2. Germline CDR1 reads SGHTA; CDR2 reads FQGTGA. This CDR3 contains 18 residues. CDR3 sequence reads: CASILPGLAEPVPYEQYF. DNA of the CDR3: TGTGCCAGCATCTTACCCGGACTAGCGGAACCCGTCCCCTACGAGCAGTACTTC.

The chain employs TRBV29-1 and TRBJ2-2; 8 nucleotides match TRBD1. This CDR3 has 13 amino acids. J lost 4 bases, V lost 7 bases, and 5 bases had no gene match. Germline values: CDR1 SQVTM, CDR2 ANQGSEA. CDR3 region: CSGRTGGTGELFF. The CDR3 nucleotides are TGCAGCGGCCGAACAGGGGGCACCGGGGAGCTGTTTTTT.

This rearrangement joins TRBV2 to TRBJ2-4; tentative D call: TRBD1 (5 bases). CDR1 and CDR2 from the germline V gene are SNHLY and FYNNEI. Between the trimmed V and J ends, which lost 0 bases and 6 bases, there was a span of 9 bases. This CDR3 comprises 14 residues. CDR3 region: CASSEARALNIQYF. The CDR3 DNA follows: TGTGCCAGCAGTGAAGCCAGGGCCCTAAACATTCAGTACTTC.

The chain's CDR3 is CASSYLGATNEKLFF. The CDR3 DNA reads as TGTGCCAGCAGTTACTTAGGGGCAACTAATGAAAAACTGTTTTTT. This chain links TRBV6-6 with TRBJ1-4; tentatively, D is TRBD1 (5 bases). Trimming left V 1 base short and J 0 bases short, with 6 bases between. CDR1 is MNHNY, CDR2 SVGAGI, per germline (reference sequence). The CDR3 loop spans 15 amino acids.

This rearrangement joins TRBV13 to TRBJ2-6; D call uncertain. CDR3 size: 16 residues. V was trimmed by 2 bases and J by 3 bases, leaving 11 bases between them. The V gene's germline CDR1 is PRHDT and CDR2 FYEKMQ (reference sequence). As DNA, the CDR3 is TGTGCCAGCAGCTTAATGCGCCCTGGTGGGGCCAACGTCCTGACTTTC. Amino acid sequence: CASSLMRPGGANVLTF. The full variable domain, with the rest looked up from reference TRBV13 and TRBJ2-6, is AAGVIQSPRHLIKEKRETATLKCYPIPRHDTVYWYQQGPGQDPQFLISFYEKMQSDKGSIPDRFSAQQFSDYHSELNMSSLELGDSALYFCASSLMRPGGANVLTFGAGSRLTVL.

V gene TRBV7-9 combines with J gene TRBJ1-5, with 9 nucleotides matching TRBD1. Trimming cost V 1 base and J 7 bases; bases outside gene matches: 5. There are 15 residues in the CDR3. The germline V gene encodes CDR1 SEHNR and CDR2 FQNEAQ (reference sequence). The CDR3 bases are TGTGCCAGCAGCTTAGGGGACAGGGTGGAGCAGCCCCAGCATTTT. Translated: CASSLGDRVEQPQHF.

V usage is TRBV5-1 and J usage is TRBJ2-3; TRBD2 agrees at 9 bases. Trimming took 4 bases from V and 4 from J; bases not matched to a gene: 13. Germline CDR1 is SGHRS and CDR2 is YFSETQ. CDR3 size: 17 residues. This chain's CDR3 is CASSLVGSGGSADTQYF. CDR3 coding DNA: TGCGCCAGCAGCCTTGTAGGTAGCGGGGGATCAGCAGATACGCAGTATTTT.

This rearrangement joins TRBV5-1 to TRBJ2-3, with 7 bases fitting TRBD2. The germline gives CDR1 SGHRS, CDR2 YFSETQ. This CDR3 spans 16 amino acids. J gave up 6 bases and V 4 bases, and 14 bases lay outside the gene matches. This CDR3 reads CASSPITSVRMDTQYF. The CDR3 nucleotides are TGCGCCAGCAGCCCCATCACTAGCGTTCGTATGGATACGCAGTATTTT.

The chain carries TRBV6-1 and TRBJ2-1, with 10 bases identical to TRBD1. With V trimmed by 4 bases and J by 5 bases, 20 bases remained unmatched. The CDR3 runs to 20 residues. CDR1 MNHNS and CDR2 SASEGT come from the germline V gene. CDR3 sequence (DNA): TGTGCCAGCAGTGCGGAAAAAGGAGGCTCCGGGACAGGGGCGAACAATGAGCAGTTCTTC. Protein: CASSAEKGGSGTGANNEQFF.

This chain joins TRBV29-1 and TRBJ2-1; D remains ambiguous. Germline V gives CDR1 SQVTM, CDR2 ANQGSEA. The CDR3 is 11 residues long. V lost 3 bases to trimming and J lost 9 bases, with 9 bases between them. CDR3 protein: CSVDRAAEQFF. The CDR3 DNA sequence: TGCAGCGTTGATCGTGCGGCTGAGCAGTTCTTC.

The chain carries TRBV6-5 and TRBJ1-6; TRBD1 might be the D (5 bases). The V end lost 2 bases, the J end lost 9 bases, and 8 bases lay between the germline ends. The CDR3 has 13 amino acids. The germline V gene has CDR1 MNHEY and CDR2 SVGAGI. Here the CDR3 DNA reads TGTGCCAGCAGTTACGGGGCAGGTTCACCCCTCCACTTT. Translation: CASSYGAGSPLHF.

The chain uses TRBV4-3 and TRBJ2-2; D may be TRBD2 (5 bases). Germline V gene lookup returns CDR1 LGHNA and CDR2 YSLEER. The CDR3 is 18 residues long. Trimming removed 0 bases from V and 7 bases from J, with 21 bases in between. The DNA for the CDR3 is TGCGCCAGCAGCCAAGAGGGTTTGGTGGGAGTAGGTGGCGGGGAGCTGTTTTTT. Translated: CASSQEGLVGVGGGELFF.

The chain combines TRBV5-4 with TRBJ1-6; D ambiguous. Germline CDR1 is SGHNT and CDR2 is YYREEE (reference sequence). V gave up 7 bases and J gave up 9 bases, with 8 bases separating them. The CDR3 consists of 11 residues. The CDR3 protein is CASGDRSPLHF. The CDR3 nucleotides are TGTGCCAGCGGAGACCGTTCACCCCTCCACTTT.

The chain uses TRBV27 and TRBJ1-1; D not certain. Germline loops: CDR1 MNHEY, CDR2 SMNVEV (reference sequence). The CDR3 has 14 residues. Trimming took 5 bases from V and 0 from J, leaving 10 bases between them. The CDR3: CASSPSPMNTEAFF. Written as DNA, the CDR3 is TGTGCCAGCAGTCCCAGTCCCATGAACACTGAAGCTTTCTTT.

This chain joins TRBV7-6 and TRBJ2-2, with TRBD1 matching 8 bases. The germline V gene has CDR1 SGHVS and CDR2 FNYEAQ. The J segment lost 5 bases and the V segment lost 5 bases, leaving 4 bases of the junction unmatched. The CDR3 has 14 amino acids. The DNA of the CDR3 is TGTGCCAGCAGCCTGACAGGGGATACCGGGGAGCTGTTTTTT. Translated, it gives CASSLTGDTGELFF.

V and J are TRBV18 and TRBJ2-7; 7 bases are shared with TRBD1. The germline V gene encodes CDR1 KGHSH and CDR2 LQKENI. The length of the CDR3 is 17 residues. Unmatched junction bases numbered 16, after V lost 5 bases and J lost 3 bases. CDR3 sequence reads: CASSSTGSTYLHYEQYF. The CDR3 nucleotides read TGTGCCAGCTCATCGACAGGGTCCACATACCTCCACTACGAGCAGTACTTC.

The J gene is TRBJ1-3, the V gene TRBV6-6; D not certain. V dropped 2 bases and J dropped 0 bases, with 8 bases sitting between them. CDR3 length equals 15 residues. The germline gives CDR1 MNHNY, CDR2 SVGAGI (reference sequence). CDR3 region: CASSYGTTSGNTIYF. The DNA for the CDR3 is TGTGCCAGCAGTTACGGTACAACCTCTGGAAACACCATATATTTT.

The chain couples TRBV5-1 to TRBJ2-2, with D unclear. The CDR3 is 17 amino acids. Germline V gene data show CDR1 as SGHRS and CDR2 as YFSETQ. V lost 2 bases, J lost 1 base, and 15 bases lay in between. As DNA, the CDR3 is TGCGCCAGCAGCTTTTTCTCGGAGAATTGGAACACCGGGGAGCTGTTTTTT. As protein: CASSFFSENWNTGELFF.

This rearrangement joins TRBV28 to TRBJ1-5; D perhaps matches TRBD1 (5 bases). The germline gives CDR1 MDHEN, CDR2 SYDVKM. The CDR3 is made up of 14 amino acids. V lost 2 bases and J lost 6, with 11 bases in between. The CDR3 spells CASSLTAQGQPQHF. Here the CDR3 DNA reads TGTGCCAGCAGTTTAACAGCTCAGGGTCAGCCCCAGCATTTT.

The rearrangement joins TRBV6-1 to TRBJ1-5; D unclear. The V and J ends lost 2 bases and 6 bases respectively, with 11 bases between them. The germline gives CDR1 MNHNS, CDR2 SASEGT. This CDR3 spans 14 amino acids. The CDR3 is CASSETRRGQPQHF. As DNA, the CDR3 is TGTGCCAGCAGTGAAACTCGGAGAGGTCAGCCCCAGCATTTT.

The CDR3: CASSGGTGGIYGYTF. CDR3 coding DNA: TGTGCCAGCAGCGGTGGGACAGGGGGCATCTATGGCTACACCTTC. This chain connects TRBV13 to TRBJ1-2; 12 bases align to TRBD1. The V and J ends lost 5 bases and 4 bases, in that order; junction bases with no gene match: 5. The V gene's germline CDR1 is PRHDT and CDR2 FYEKMQ (reference sequence). This CDR3 region has 15 residues.

This chain links TRBV5-1 with TRBJ2-3; 10 bases are a match to TRBD2. V dropped 4 bases and J dropped 3; count of bases not matched to a gene: 8. Germline CDR1 is SGHRS and CDR2 is YFSETQ. The CDR3 contains 16 residues. As DNA, the CDR3 is TGCGCCAGCAGCCCCACTAGCGGGACAGTGACAGATACGCAGTATTTT. Its translation: CASSPTSGTVTDTQYF.